This T cell receptor (beta chain) was profiled in a study of CD8 T cells in Susac syndrome (dated by TCRdb to the late 2010s). Describing the broader study: Repertoire sequencing was used to test whether CD8+ T cell activation and differentiation in Susac syndrome was antigen driven.

RNA was extracted with the RNeasy kit and roughly 0.45 to 1 ug was reverse transcribed using random hexamers. TCR beta CDR3 regions were amplified with the immunoSEQ multiplex PCR assay covering 54 Vbeta and 13 Jbeta segments. PCR amplification bias was corrected using a synthetic template baseline for primer optimization and computational correction. In the paper's pipeline: Reads were annotated to V, D and J genes according to IMGT and were analyzed with immunoSEQ Analyzer, with only productive sequences retained. To calculate clonality, Shannon entropy was normalized by log2 of the number of productive unique sequences and then subtracted from one. For each patient and control, public and private clones were evaluated within the 100 most prevalent clones. Susac-specific clones were defined as absent from healthy and MS cohorts, 850 to 1,300 published viral clones and other ImmuneACCESS disease sequences. The public reads were quality trimmed at Q25 with fastp and then assembled into clones with MiXCR by TCRdb, keeping productive beta chains. One record per CDR3 amino acid sequence lists the most common genes and DNA. Here the V and J calls rest on TCRdb's processing, not on the authors' analysis. Present in this sample are some 180,000 distinct CDR3 sequences, 85% to 95% of which were seen just once. The top ten constitute less than 0.12% of the sample.

High-throughput TCR beta sequencing profiled peripheral blood CD8+ and CD4+ T cells from healthy donors, Susac syndrome patients and multiple sclerosis patients. Healthy donors were included as age- and sex-matched controls. Bulk CD8+ and CD4+ T cells were purified by magnetic negative isolation, whereas CD8+ TEMRA cells were enriched by FACS. Blood was drawn into EDTA tubes, processed within 24 hours, and PBMCs were isolated by density gradient centrifugation. PBMCs intended for TCR sequencing were frozen in liquid nitrogen and were later thawed in a 37 degrees C water bath. Purity of sorted or isolated CD4+, CD8+ and CD8+ TEMRA cells was at least 90%. The CDR3 goes from the cysteine to the phenylalanine over 16 residues. The retained sequence is limited to the CDR3, 48 bases, with the frame set at the first base. For CDR1 and CDR2, the germline V gene lists SGHRS and YFSETQ. The germline V end is reduced by 4 bases and the J end by 7 bases; junction bases left unmatched: 11.

What the authors observed across the whole study: The study acknowledged that relatively few individuals were included in the TCR sequencing and HLA analysis.

Of note for this clonotype: The antigen it binds to is not known. Base qualities are not at hand, and no much larger clone is one base apart.

Recombination linked TRBV5-1 to TRBJ2-2; the junction holds 9 bases that match TRBD2. Sequences were obtained from CD4+ T cells from PBMCs. The TCR was taken from a human donor in good health. CDR3 region: CASSPTSGPGGGELFF. Read as DNA, the sequence is TGCGCCAGCAGCCCGACTAGCGGACCAGGAGGCGGGGAGCTGTTTTTT.